Listed below are T cell receptor beta chains from one sample, sequenced in a study of radiotherapy plus CTLA-4 blockade in lung cancer. Measured with immunoSEQ multiplex PCR; TCRdb has only the in-frame clones, and not every one. The sample lists about 60,000 clones, more than 60% seen once, with 4% in the top ten. This material consisted of peripheral blood, taken from a patient treated with radiotherapy plus ipilimumab. The source is a human donor with non-small cell lung cancer who had a partial response to radiotherapy plus ipilimumab. CDR3s include the opening cysteine and the closing phenylalanine or tryptophan. The D gene is left open where the match is weak. Clone size is stated in some rows and not others, as once, few, many or a class when expanded.

j_call | v_call | clone_size | d_call | cdr3_aa | cdr3_nt
TRBJ2-7 | TRBV27 | NA | TRBD1 | CASSSQGIRSEQYF | TGTGCCAGCAGTTCACAGGGGATAAGATCCGAGCAGTACTTC
TRBJ2-2 | TRBV12-5 | NA | TRBD1 | CASGLGTGLGGELFF | TGTGCTAGTGGTTTGGGGACAGGGCTTGGCGGGGAGCTGTTTTTT
TRBJ2-5 | TRBV5-1 | NA | TRBD1 | CASSLGTAQETQYF | TGCGCCAGCAGCTTAGGGACAGCCCAAGAGACCCAGTACTTC
TRBJ1-5 | TRBV27 | NA | NA | CASSWESRAARQPQHF | TGTGCCAGCAGTTGGGAAAGCAGGGCAGCAAGACAGCCCCAGCATTTT
TRBJ1-4 | TRBV18 | NA | NA | CASSLRDMDEKLFF | TGTGCCAGCTCACTCCGGGACATGGATGAAAAACTGTTTTTT
TRBJ2-5 | TRBV7-9 | NA | TRBD2 | CASSSGLAEETQYF | TGTGCCAGCAGCTCGGGACTAGCGGAAGAGACCCAGTACTTC
TRBJ2-3 | TRBV5-1 | NA | TRBD1 | CASTRQGADTQYF | TGCGCCAGCACTCGACAGGGTGCAGATACGCAGTATTTT
TRBJ2-3 | TRBV7-2 | NA | NA | CASSQNQRGTDTQYF | TGTGCCAGCAGCCAGAACCAGAGGGGCACAGATACGCAGTATTTT
TRBJ2-7 | TRBV19 | NA | NA | CASSIGQNYEQYF | TGTGCCAGTAGTATAGGACAGAACTACGAGCAGTACTTC
TRBJ2-3 | TRBV19 | NA | NA | CASSIGWGQGTDTQYF | TGTGCCAGTAGTATCGGTTGGGGGCAGGGCACAGATACGCAGTATTTT
TRBJ1-1 | TRBV5-1 | few | NA | CASSRTGPMNTEAFF | TGCGCCAGCAGCCGCACAGGGCCCATGAACACTGAAGCTTTCTTT
TRBJ1-1 | TRBV7-2 | NA | TRBD1 | CASSLRGQNTEAFF | TGTGCCAGCAGCTTGAGGGGGCAGAACACTGAAGCTTTCTTT
TRBJ2-2 | TRBV28 | few | NA | CASQGPNTGELFF | TGTGCCAGCCAGGGTCCGAACACCGGGGAGCTGTTTTTT
TRBJ1-2 | TRBV9 | NA | NA | CASGRETNYGYTF | TGTGCCAGCGGACGGGAGACTAACTATGGCTACACCTTC
TRBJ2-6 | TRBV9 | NA | NA | CASSVVPSGANVLTF | TGTGCCAGCAGCGTAGTTCCATCTGGGGCCAACGTCCTGACTTTC
TRBJ1-2 | TRBV6-6 | few | TRBD1 | CASSSRTGRYGAGYTF | TGTGCCAGCAGCTCTAGGACAGGGAGGTATGGAGCGGGCTACACCTTC
TRBJ2-7 | TRBV6-6 | NA | NA | CASSPPGYEQYF | TGTGCCAGCAGCCCACCAGGGTACGAGCAGTACTTC
TRBJ2-2 | TRBV5-1 | NA | NA | CASSAGTANTGELFF | TGCGCCAGCAGCGCGGGGACGGCGAACACCGGGGAGCTGTTTTTT
TRBJ2-1 | TRBV5-6 | NA | NA | CASSLGQSGQFF | TGTGCCAGCAGCTTGGGGCAAAGCGGGCAGTTCTTC
TRBJ2-7 | TRBV5-1 | NA | TRBD1 | CASSPRDRGLYEQYF | TGCGCCAGCAGCCCTCGGGACAGGGGACTTTACGAGCAGTACTTC
TRBJ2-7 | TRBV5-1 | NA | NA | CASSLAGTRSSYEQYF | TGCGCCAGCAGCTTGGCCGGGACAAGGAGCTCCTACGAGCAGTACTTC
TRBJ2-3 | TRBV2 | NA | NA | CASSPPRSTDTQYF | TGTGCCAGCAGCCCTCCTAGGAGCACAGATACGCAGTATTTT
TRBJ2-3 | TRBV5-4 | NA | TRBD2 | CASTSSPGGDTQYF | TGTGCCAGCACCTCGAGTCCGGGGGGGGATACGCAGTATTTT
TRBJ2-5 | TRBV7-2 | NA | NA | CASSFQETQYF | TGTGCCAGCAGCTTTCAGGAGACCCAGTACTTC
TRBJ1-1 | TRBV6-5 | NA | TRBD1 | CASKDRVGNTEAFF | TGTGCCAGCAAGGACAGGGTGGGGAACACTGAAGCTTTCTTT
TRBJ1-1 | TRBV15 | once | TRBD1 | CATSPRQGASTEAFF | TGTGCCACCAGCCCCCGACAGGGGGCGAGCACTGAAGCTTTCTTT
TRBJ2-5 | TRBV2 | few | NA | CASGPQETQYF | TGTGCCAGCGGGCCACAAGAGACCCAGTACTTC
TRBJ2-3 | TRBV5-4 | NA | NA | CASSLGAGDTQYF | TGTGCCAGCAGCTTGGGGGCAGGAGATACGCAGTATTTT
TRBJ2-2 | TRBV5-1 | NA | TRBD2 | CASSLLAGGSGELFF | TGCGCCAGCAGCTTGCTAGCGGGGGGTTCCGGGGAGCTGTTTTTT
TRBJ2-3 | TRBV6-6 | few | NA | CASSYSYTQYF | TGTGCCAGCAGTTACTCCTATACGCAGTATTTT
TRBJ2-7 | TRBV10-3 | NA | TRBD1 | CAISEDRGFEQYF | TGTGCCATCAGTGAGGACAGGGGATTCGAGCAGTACTTC
TRBJ1-5 | TRBV23-1 | NA | NA | CASSQTPVGSQPQHF | TGCGCCAGCAGTCAAACCCCTGTGGGGAGCCAGCCCCAGCATTTT
TRBJ2-5 | TRBV4-1 | few | NA | CASSQDESETQYF | TGCGCCAGCAGCCAAGACGAGTCTGAGACCCAGTACTTC
TRBJ2-7 | TRBV6-1 | NA | TRBD1 | CASSPSGGSYEQYF | TGTGCCAGCAGTCCTTCAGGGGGCTCCTACGAGCAGTACTTC
TRBJ2-7 | TRBV7-6 | few | NA | CASSVSREYEQYF | TGTGCCAGCAGCGTAAGCAGGGAATACGAGCAGTACTTC